Listed below are T cell receptor beta chains from one sample, sequenced in a study of PD-1 blockade in mismatch repair-deficient tumors. Profiled with immunoSEQ multiplex PCR; TCRdb holds only in-frame clones, not every one. The data hold about 51,000 clones, with more than 65% observed a single time. Sequenced material: peripheral blood, taken 20 weeks after starting pembrolizumab. The origin of the receptors is an adult with mismatch repair-deficient cancer. CDR3s include the opening cysteine and the closing phenylalanine or tryptophan. The D gene is left open where the match is weak. Clone size is not always given. Where it is, it says once, few, many or a class for expanded clones.

clone size,J gene,V gene,D gene,CDR3 protein,CDR3 DNA
NA,TRBJ2-3,TRBV29-1,TRBD1,CSVRRDRGTDTQYF,TGCAGCGTAAGGCGGGACAGGGGCACAGATACGCAGTATTTT
NA,TRBJ2-3,TRBV9,TRBD2,CASSLSGRAADTQYF,TGTGCCAGCAGCCTTAGCGGGAGGGCCGCAGATACGCAGTATTTT
NA,TRBJ2-7,TRBV7-2,NA,CASSRREYEQYF,TGTGCCAGCAGCCGCAGGGAGTACGAGCAGTACTTC
few,TRBJ2-5,TRBV19,NA,CASSIGGGLRETQYF,TGTGCCAGTAGTATCGGAGGGGGCCTCCGGGAGACCCAGTACTTC
few,TRBJ1-2,TRBV21-1,NA,CATGEGSIDGYTF,TGTGCCACCGGGGAGGGGTCCATCGATGGCTACACCTTC
few,TRBJ1-1,TRBV28,NA,CASSLHSEAFF,TGTGCCAGCAGTTTACACAGTGAAGCTTTCTTT
few,TRBJ2-6,TRBV6-4,NA,CASSDSSGSGANVLTF,TGTGCCAGCAGTGACTCTAGCGGCTCTGGGGCCAACGTCCTGACTTTC
NA,TRBJ2-7,TRBV6-5,NA,CASRKTGYEQYF,TGTGCCAGCAGGAAGACAGGCTACGAGCAGTACTTC
NA,TRBJ1-1,TRBV19,TRBD1,CASSSRDRGHTEAFF,TGTGCCAGTAGTAGTCGGGACAGGGGGCACACTGAAGCTTTCTTT
NA,TRBJ1-2,TRBV29-1,NA,CSVRKGSYDTF,TGCAGCGTGAGAAAGGGCTCTTACGACACCTTC
NA,TRBJ2-1,TRBV28,TRBD2,CASSFSSGSNEQFF,TGTGCCAGCAGTTTTTCTAGCGGGAGCAATGAGCAGTTCTTC
NA,TRBJ2-7,TRBV18,NA,CASSPGGPPYEQYF,TGTGCCAGCTCACCTGGGGGGCCCCCCTACGAGCAGTACTTC